Sequencing of this T cell receptor (beta chain) was carried out in a study of cytomegalovirus exposure and HLA in healthy donors. In the study overall: Within the Caucasian-associated ancestry cluster were around four fifths of the 300 to 450 genotyped donors. Study observations and caveats: Within the data, a cluster of highly shared sequence variants was likely a sequencing artifact. Prior analysis indicated that the majority of TCR beta V segments exhibited productivity approximately 90% or approximately 30% of the time.

Primers: 60 Vbeta forward and 13 Jbeta reverse. TCRdb's table, derived via immunoSEQ multiplex PCR, lists solely in-frame clones and lacks some. Its table records around 100,000 clones. As regards this clone: Its antigen is not known. Other DNA sequences within the sample encode an identical CDR3.

V was clipped by 4 bases and J by 0 bases; unmatched bases: 10. Germline V CDR1 and CDR2: MNHEY, SMNVEV (reference sequence). The CDR3 has 20 residues. This TCR was sampled from a man aged 25 to 40 in good health and CMV-seronegative. Sequenced sample: PBMCs. The chain employs TRBV27 and TRBJ2-1; 15 bases are shared with TRBD2. CDR3 region: CASSSLGTSGGRSSYNEQFF. The DNA of the CDR3 is TGTGCCAGCAGTTCACTGGGGACTAGCGGGGGGCGCAGCTCCTACAATGAGCAGTTCTTC.